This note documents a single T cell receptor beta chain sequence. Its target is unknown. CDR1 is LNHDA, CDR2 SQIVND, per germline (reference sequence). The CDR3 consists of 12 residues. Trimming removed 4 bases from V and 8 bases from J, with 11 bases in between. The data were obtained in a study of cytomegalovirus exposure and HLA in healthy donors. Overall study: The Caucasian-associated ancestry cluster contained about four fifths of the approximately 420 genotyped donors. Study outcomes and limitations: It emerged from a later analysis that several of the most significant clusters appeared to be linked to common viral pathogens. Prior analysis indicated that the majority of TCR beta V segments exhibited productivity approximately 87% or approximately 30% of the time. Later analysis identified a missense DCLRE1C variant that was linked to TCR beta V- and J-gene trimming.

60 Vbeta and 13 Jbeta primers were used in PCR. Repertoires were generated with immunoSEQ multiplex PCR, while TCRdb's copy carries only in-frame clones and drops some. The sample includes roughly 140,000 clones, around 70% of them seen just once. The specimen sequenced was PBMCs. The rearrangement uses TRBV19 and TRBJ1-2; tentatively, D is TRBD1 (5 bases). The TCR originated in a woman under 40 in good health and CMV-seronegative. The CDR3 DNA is TGTGCCAGTAGTAGGGGCTTGAGCGGCTACACCTTC. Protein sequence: CASSRGLSGYTF.